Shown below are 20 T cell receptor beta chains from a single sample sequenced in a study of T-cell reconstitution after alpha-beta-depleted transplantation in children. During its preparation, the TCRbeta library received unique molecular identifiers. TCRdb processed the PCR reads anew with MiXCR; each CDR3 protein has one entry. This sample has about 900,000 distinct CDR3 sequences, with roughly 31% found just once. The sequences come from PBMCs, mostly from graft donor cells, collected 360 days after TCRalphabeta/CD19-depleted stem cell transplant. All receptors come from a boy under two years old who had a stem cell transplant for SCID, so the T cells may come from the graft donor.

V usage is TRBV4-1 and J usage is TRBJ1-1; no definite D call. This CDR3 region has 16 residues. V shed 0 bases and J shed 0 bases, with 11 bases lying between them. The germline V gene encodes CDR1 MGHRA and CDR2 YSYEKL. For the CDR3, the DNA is TGCGCCAGCAGCCAAGATCTGAGCCACCTGAACACTGAAGCTTTCTTT. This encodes CASSQDLSHLNTEAFF.

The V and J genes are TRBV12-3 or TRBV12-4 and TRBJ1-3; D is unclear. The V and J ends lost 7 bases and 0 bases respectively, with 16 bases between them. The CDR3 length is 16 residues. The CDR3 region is CASTQLGRTSGNTIYF. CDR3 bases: TGTGCCAGCACCCAACTCGGACGGACCTCTGGAAACACCATATATTTT.

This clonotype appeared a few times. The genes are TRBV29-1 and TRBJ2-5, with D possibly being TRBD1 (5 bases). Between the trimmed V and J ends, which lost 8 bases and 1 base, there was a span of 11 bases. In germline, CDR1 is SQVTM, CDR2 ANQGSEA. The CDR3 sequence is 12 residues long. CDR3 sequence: CSTDSSQETQYF. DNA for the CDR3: TGCAGCACAGACAGTTCCCAAGAGACCCAGTACTTC.

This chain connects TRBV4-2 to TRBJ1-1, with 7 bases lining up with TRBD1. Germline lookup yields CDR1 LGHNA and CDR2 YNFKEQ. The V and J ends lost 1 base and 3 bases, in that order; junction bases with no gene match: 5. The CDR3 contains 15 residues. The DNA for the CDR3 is TGTGCCAGCAGCCAAGTCCTACAGGGGCACACTGAAGCTTTCTTT. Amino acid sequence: CASSQVLQGHTEAFF.

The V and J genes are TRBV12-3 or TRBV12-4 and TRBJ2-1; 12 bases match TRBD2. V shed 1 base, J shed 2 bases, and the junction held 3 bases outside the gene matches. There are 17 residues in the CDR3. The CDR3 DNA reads TGTGCCAGCAGTTTAGGACTAGCGGGGGAACCCTACAATGAGCAGTTCTTC. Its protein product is CASSLGLAGEPYNEQFF.

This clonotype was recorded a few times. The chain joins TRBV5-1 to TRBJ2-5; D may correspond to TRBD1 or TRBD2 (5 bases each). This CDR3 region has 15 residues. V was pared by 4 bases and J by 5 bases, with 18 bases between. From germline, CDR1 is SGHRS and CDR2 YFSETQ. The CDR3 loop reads CASSASGASQETQYF. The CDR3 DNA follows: TGCGCCAGCAGCGCCTCCGGGGCTAGCCAGGAGACCCAGTACTTC. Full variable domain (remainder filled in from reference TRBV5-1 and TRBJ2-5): KAGVTQTPRYLIKTRGQQVTLSCSPISGHRSVSWYQQTPGQGLQFLFEYFSETQRNKGNFPGRFSGRQFSNSRSEMNVSTLELGDSALYLCASSASGASQETQYFGPGTRLLVL.

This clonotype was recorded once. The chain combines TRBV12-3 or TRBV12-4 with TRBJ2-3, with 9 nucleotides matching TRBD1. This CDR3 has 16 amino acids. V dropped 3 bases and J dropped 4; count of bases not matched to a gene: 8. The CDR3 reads CASSFSGQGRADTQYF. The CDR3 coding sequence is TGTGCCAGCAGTTTTTCCGGACAGGGGCGGGCAGATACGCAGTATTTT.

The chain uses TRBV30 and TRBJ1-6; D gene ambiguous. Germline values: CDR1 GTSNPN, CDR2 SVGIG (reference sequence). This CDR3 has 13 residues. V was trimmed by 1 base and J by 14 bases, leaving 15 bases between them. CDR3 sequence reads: CAWSGNGRYSLHF. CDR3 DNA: TGTGCCTGGAGTGGTAACGGACGATATTCCCTCCACTTT. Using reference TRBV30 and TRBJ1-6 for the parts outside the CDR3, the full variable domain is SQTIHQWPATLVQPVGSPLSLECTVEGTSNPNLYWYRQAAGRGLQLLFYSVGIGQISSEVPQNLSASRPQDRQFILSSKKLLLSDSGFYLCAWSGNGRYSLHFGNGTRLTVT.

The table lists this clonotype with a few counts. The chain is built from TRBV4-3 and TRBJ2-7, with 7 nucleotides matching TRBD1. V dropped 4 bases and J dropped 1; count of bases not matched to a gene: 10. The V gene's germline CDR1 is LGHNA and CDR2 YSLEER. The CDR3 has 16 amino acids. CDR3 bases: TGCGCCAGCAGCCCCCAGTCCGGGACAGCATCCTACGAGCAGTACTTC. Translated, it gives CASSPQSGTASYEQYF.

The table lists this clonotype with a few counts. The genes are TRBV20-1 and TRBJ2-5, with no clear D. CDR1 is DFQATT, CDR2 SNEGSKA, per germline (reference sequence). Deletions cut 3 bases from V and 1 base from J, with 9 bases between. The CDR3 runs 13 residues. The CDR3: CSASYLIQETQYF. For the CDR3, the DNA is TGCAGTGCTAGTTACCTCATCCAAGAGACCCAGTACTTC.

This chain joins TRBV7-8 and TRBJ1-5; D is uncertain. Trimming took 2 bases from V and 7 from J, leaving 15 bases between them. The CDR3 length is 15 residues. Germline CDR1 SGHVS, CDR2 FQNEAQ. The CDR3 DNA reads TGTGCCAGCAGCTTATATTTGGGGTTCCCCCAGCCCCAGCATTTT. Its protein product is CASSLYLGFPQPQHF.

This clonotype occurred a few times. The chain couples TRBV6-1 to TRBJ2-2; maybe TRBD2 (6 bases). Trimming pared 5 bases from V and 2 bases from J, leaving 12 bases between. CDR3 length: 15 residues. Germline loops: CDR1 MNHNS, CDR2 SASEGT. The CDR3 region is CASSPWGLNTGELFF. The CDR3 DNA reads TGTGCCAGCAGTCCTTGGGGACTCAACACCGGGGAGCTGTTTTTT.

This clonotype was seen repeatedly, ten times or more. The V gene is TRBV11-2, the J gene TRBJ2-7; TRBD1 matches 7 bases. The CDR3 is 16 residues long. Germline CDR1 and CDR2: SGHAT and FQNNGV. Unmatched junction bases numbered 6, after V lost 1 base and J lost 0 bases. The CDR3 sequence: CASSLVRGPSSYEQYF. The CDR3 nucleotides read TGTGCCAGCAGCTTAGTTAGGGGGCCGAGCTCCTACGAGCAGTACTTC.

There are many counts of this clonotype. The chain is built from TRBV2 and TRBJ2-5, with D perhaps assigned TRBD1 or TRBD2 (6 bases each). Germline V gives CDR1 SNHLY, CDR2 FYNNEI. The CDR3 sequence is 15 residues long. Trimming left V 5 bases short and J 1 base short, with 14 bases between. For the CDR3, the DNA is TGTGCCAGCAGTTTACAGGGAGGAGCCCAAGAGACCCAGTACTTC. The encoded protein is CASSLQGGAQETQYF.

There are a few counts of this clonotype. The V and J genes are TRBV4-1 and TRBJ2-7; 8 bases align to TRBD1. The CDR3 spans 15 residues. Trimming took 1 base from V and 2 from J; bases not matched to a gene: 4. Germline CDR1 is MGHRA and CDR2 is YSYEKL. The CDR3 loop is CASSQGQGIPYEQYF. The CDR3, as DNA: TGCGCCAGCAGCCAAGGACAGGGGATACCCTACGAGCAGTACTTC.

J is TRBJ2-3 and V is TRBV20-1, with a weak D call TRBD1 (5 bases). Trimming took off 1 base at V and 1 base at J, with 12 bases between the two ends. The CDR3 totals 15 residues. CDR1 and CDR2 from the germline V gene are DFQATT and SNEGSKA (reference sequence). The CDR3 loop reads CSARGQTLRTDTQYF. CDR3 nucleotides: TGCAGTGCTAGAGGACAGACCCTTCGCACAGATACGCAGTATTTT.

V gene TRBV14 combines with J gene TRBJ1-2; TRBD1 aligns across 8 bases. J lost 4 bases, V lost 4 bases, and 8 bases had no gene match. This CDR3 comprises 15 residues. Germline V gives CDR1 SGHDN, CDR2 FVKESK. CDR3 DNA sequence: TGTGCCAGCAGCCTACGGACAGGGCAAGGCTATGGCTACACCTTC. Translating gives CASSLRTGQGYGYTF. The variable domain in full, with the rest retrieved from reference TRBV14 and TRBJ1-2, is EAGVTQFPSHSVIEKGQTVTLRCDPISGHDNLYWYRRVMGKEIKFLLHFVKESKQDESGMPNNRFLAERTGGTYSTLKVQPAELEDSGVYFCASSLRTGQGYGYTFGSGTRLTVV.

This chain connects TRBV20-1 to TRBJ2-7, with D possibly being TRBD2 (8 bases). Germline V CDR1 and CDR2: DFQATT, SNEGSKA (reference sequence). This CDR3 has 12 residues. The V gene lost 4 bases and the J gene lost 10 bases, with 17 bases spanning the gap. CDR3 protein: CSAIIGGDSQYF. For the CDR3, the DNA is TGCAGTGCTATCATCGGGGGGGACAGTCAGTACTTC.

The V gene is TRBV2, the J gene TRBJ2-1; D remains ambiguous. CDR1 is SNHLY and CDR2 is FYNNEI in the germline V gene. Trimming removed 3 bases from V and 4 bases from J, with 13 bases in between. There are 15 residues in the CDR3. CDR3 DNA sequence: TGTGCCAGCAGTGACGACTCCCAGCCTTACAATGAGCAGTTCTTC. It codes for CASSDDSQPYNEQFF.

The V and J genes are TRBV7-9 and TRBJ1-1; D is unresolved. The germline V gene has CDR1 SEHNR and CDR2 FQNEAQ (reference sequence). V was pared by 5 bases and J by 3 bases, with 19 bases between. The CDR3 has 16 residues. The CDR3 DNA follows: TGTGCCAGCAGCCCCGGTGGCACCTCCCGGGACACTGAAGCTTTCTTT. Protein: CASSPGGTSRDTEAFF.